The rows below give T cell receptor beta chains drawn from one sample of a study of regulatory T cells in long-lasting Graves disease. TCRdb ran MiXCR on the multiplex PCR reads and lists one entry per CDR3 protein. The table has about 380,000 distinct CDR3 sequences, around 16% seen once. The starting material was peripheral blood mononuclear cells (PBMCs), obtained at new diagnosis, from a patient treated with antithyroid drugs. The receptors derive from a female donor with Graves disease. Both conserved end residues are part of each CDR3. Each record gives: J gene, CDR3 length, V gene, clone size, D gene, CDR3 protein, CDR3 DNA. D genes are given only for firm matches. A row's size may be missing; if present it is once, few, many or a size class.

>TRBJ2-3|17|TRBV2|-|-
CASSEAGLRQLTDTQYF
TGTGCCAGCAGTGAAGCAGGTTTGAGACAGCTCACAGATACGCAGTATTTT
>TRBJ2-5|13|TRBV10-3|many|-
CATLPGRGETQYF
TGTGCCACCTTGCCGGGGAGGGGGGAGACCCAGTACTTC
>TRBJ1-1|15|TRBV28|many|-
CASSLMGGLNTEAFF
TGTGCCAGCAGTTTAATGGGGGGACTGAACACTGAAGCTTTCTTT
>TRBJ2-3|19|TRBV7-3|many|-
CASSRTNTLGTASTDTQYF
TGTGCCAGCAGCCGCACGAACACCCTCGGGACGGCAAGCACAGATACGCAGTATTTT
>TRBJ2-7|13|TRBV4-3|many|-
CASSPRLGFEQYF
TGCGCCAGCAGCCCACGTTTAGGGTTCGAGCAGTACTTC
>TRBJ2-3|16|TRBV5-1|many|-
CASSYRRGGSTDTQYF
TGCGCCAGCAGCTACCGCCGGGGAGGCAGCACAGATACGCAGTATTTT
>TRBJ2-7|14|TRBV9|-|-
CASSVGGSDYEQYF
TGTGCCAGCAGCGTAGGAGGGAGTGACTACGAGCAGTACTTC
>TRBJ2-7|14|TRBV7-9|many|-
CASSTRGFPREQYF
TGTGCCAGCAGCACCCGGGGGTTCCCTCGAGAGCAGTACTTC
>TRBJ1-5|15|TRBV10-2|many|-
CASSEFRDSNQPQHF
TGCGCCAGCAGTGAGTTCCGAGATAGCAATCAGCCCCAGCATTTT
>TRBJ2-5|17|TRBV11-2|-|TRBD2
CASSPLTSGRTGETQYF
TGTGCCAGCAGCCCCCTGACTAGCGGGAGGACGGGAGAGACCCAGTACTTC
>TRBJ1-1|14|TRBV24-1|many|TRBD1
CATSDNDRATEAFF
TGTGCCACCAGTGATAACGACAGGGCGACTGAAGCTTTCTTT
>TRBJ2-5|14|TRBV7-3|few|-
CASSMGTMMETQYF
TGTGCCAGCAGCATGGGTACTATGATGGAGACCCAGTACTTC
>TRBJ1-1|15|TRBV27|many|TRBD1
CASSIDRGGYTEAFF
TGTGCCAGCAGTATTGACAGGGGTGGGTACACTGAAGCTTTCTTT
>TRBJ2-1|14|TRBV7-6|many|TRBD2
CASSLEGTRLEQFF
TGTGCCAGCAGCTTAGAAGGGACTAGGCTTGAGCAGTTCTTC
>TRBJ1-4|20|TRBV5-1|many|TRBD1
CASSFSSRGRIPATNEKLFF
TGCGCCAGCAGCTTCTCAAGTAGGGGGCGGATTCCTGCAACTAATGAAAAACTGTTTTTT
>TRBJ2-7|15|TRBV19|-|-
CASSRGPRGDYEQYF
TGTGCCAGTAGTAGAGGACCCAGAGGGGACTACGAGCAGTACTTC
>TRBJ1-1|16|TRBV9|many|-
CASSDNHRDQDTEAFF
TGTGCCAGCAGCGATAACCACAGGGACCAAGACACTGAAGCTTTCTTT
>TRBJ2-1|14|TRBV18|few|-
CASSPRDGNNEQFF
TGTGCCAGCTCACCCCGGGACGGGAACAATGAGCAGTTCTTC
>TRBJ2-1|15|TRBV30|many|TRBD1
CAWTGRAGGLNEQFF
TGTGCCTGGACCGGACGGGCAGGGGGCCTGAATGAGCAGTTCTTC
>TRBJ2-1|15|TRBV4-1|few|-
CASSQDGNSYNEQFF
TGCGCCAGCAGCCAAGACGGCAACTCCTACAATGAGCAGTTCTTC
>TRBJ2-7|18|TRBV28|many|TRBD2
CASSPRGTSGRSLDEQYF
TGTGCCAGCAGTCCCCGCGGGACTAGCGGGAGGTCCTTGGACGAGCAGTACTTC
>TRBJ2-1|14|TRBV12-3/TRBV12-4|many|TRBD1
CASSPRTGGNEQFF
TGTGCCAGCAGTCCCAGGACAGGGGGGAATGAGCAGTTCTTC
>TRBJ2-7|14|TRBV9|-|-
CASSAGTDDYEQYF
TGTGCCAGCAGCGCCGGGACGGATGATTACGAGCAGTACTTC
>TRBJ2-3|13|TRBV28|many|-
CASSPRTTDTQYF
TGTGCCAGCAGTCCCCGGACGACAGATACGCAGTATTTT
>TRBJ2-5|16|TRBV6-2/TRBV6-3|many|TRBD2
CASSHRTRFLRETQYF
TGTGCCAGCAGTCATCGGACTAGGTTTCTTAGAGAGACCCAGTACTTC
>TRBJ2-2|15|TRBV20-1|many|-
CSASWTSTNTGELFF
TGCAGTGCTAGTTGGACCAGCACGAACACCGGGGAGCTGTTTTTT
>TRBJ1-2|14|TRBV7-2|many|-
CASSLEAEGPVFTF
TGTGCCAGCAGCTTAGAGGCCGAGGGCCCCGTGTTCACCTTC
>TRBJ2-3|15|TRBV11-2|few|-
CASSLGVVVTDTQYF
TGTGCCAGCAGCTTAGGGGTAGTGGTCACAGATACGCAGTATTTT
>TRBJ2-5|12|TRBV5-1|-|-
CASRENQETQYF
TGCGCCAGCAGGGAAAACCAAGAGACCCAGTACTTC
>TRBJ1-1|14|TRBV27|many|-
CASSPGAGTTEAFF
TGTGCCAGCAGTCCGGGAGCGGGGACCACTGAAGCTTTCTTT
>TRBJ2-1|14|TRBV19|few|TRBD2
CASSIIGTSNEQFF
TGTGCCAGTAGTATTATAGGGACTAGCAATGAGCAGTTCTTC
>TRBJ1-1|13|TRBV2|few|-
CASRLNRGTEAFF
TGTGCCAGCAGACTAAACCGGGGGACTGAAGCTTTCTTT
>TRBJ1-3|16|TRBV3-1|many|-
CASSQKTGASGNTIYF
TGTGCCAGCAGCCAGAAAACAGGAGCCTCTGGAAACACCATATATTTT
>TRBJ1-4|15|TRBV2|-|-
CASSEGGPTNEKLFF
TGTGCCAGCAGTGAAGGGGGACCAACTAATGAAAAACTGTTTTTT
>TRBJ1-2|13|TRBV4-1|-|-
CASSPDSPGRSTF
TGCGCCAGCAGCCCTGACAGCCCCGGTAGAAGCACCTTC
>TRBJ2-5|17|TRBV11-2|many|TRBD2
CASSLAASGRAGETQYF
TGTGCCAGCAGCTTAGCCGCTAGCGGGAGGGCGGGAGAGACCCAGTACTTC
>TRBJ1-5|16|TRBV12-3/TRBV12-4|many|TRBD1
CASSPRTGWQNQPQHF
TGTGCCAGCAGCCCGAGGACAGGGTGGCAAAATCAGCCCCAGCATTTT
>TRBJ2-7|20|TRBV19|-|TRBD1
CASSSHHETGALRGRYEQYF
TGTGCCAGTAGTAGTCACCATGAGACAGGGGCGTTAAGGGGGCGTTACGAGCAGTACTTC
>TRBJ2-7|14|TRBV6-1|many|TRBD2
CASSGLAAPYEQYF
TGTGCCAGCAGCGGCCTAGCGGCCCCCTACGAGCAGTACTTC
>TRBJ2-3|14|TRBV5-1|many|-
CASETGPTTDTQYF
TGCGCCAGCGAGACCGGGCCAACCACAGATACGCAGTATTTT
>TRBJ2-3|15|TRBV20-1|many|TRBD2
CSASPPASGGVSQYF
TGCAGTGCTAGCCCCCCGGCTAGCGGGGGGGTTTCGCAGTATTTT
>TRBJ2-1|14|TRBV6-5|-|-
CASSYGTMNNEQFF
TGTGCCAGCAGTTACGGGACGATGAACAATGAGCAGTTCTTC